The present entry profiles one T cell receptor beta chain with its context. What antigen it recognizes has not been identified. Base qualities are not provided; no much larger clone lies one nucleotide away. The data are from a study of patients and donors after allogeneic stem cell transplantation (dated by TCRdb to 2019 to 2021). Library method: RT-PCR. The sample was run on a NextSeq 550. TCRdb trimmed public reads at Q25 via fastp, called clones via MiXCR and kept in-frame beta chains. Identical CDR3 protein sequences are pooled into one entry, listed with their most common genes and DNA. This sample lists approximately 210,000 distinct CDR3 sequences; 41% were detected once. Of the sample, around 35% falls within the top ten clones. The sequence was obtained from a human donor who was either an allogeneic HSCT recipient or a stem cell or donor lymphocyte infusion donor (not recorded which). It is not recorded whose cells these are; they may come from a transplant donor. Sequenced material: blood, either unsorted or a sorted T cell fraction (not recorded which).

The CDR3 region has the sequence CSAPDRPNSGNTIYF. The sequenced DNA is TGCAGTGCTCCCGACAGGCCCAACTCTGGAAACACCATATATTTT. The sequence joins TRBV20-1 to TRBJ1-3, and possibly TRBD1, on 6 matching bases. The CDR3 goes from the cysteine to the phenylalanine over 15 residues. This entry keeps only the CDR3 DNA: 45 bases, framed from base 1. According to the germline V gene (reference sequence), CDR1 reads DFQATT and CDR2 reads SNEGSKA. V and J lose 5 bases and 0 bases, and a span of 14 bases separates them.